The 17 T cell receptor beta chains given below trace back to one sample, sequenced in a study of read filtering for tumor transcriptome and immune sequencing (TCRdb year 2020). This sample was sequenced with an Illumina HiSeq 4000. The Immunoverse kit was used to build TCR libraries from about 430 ng RNA, with molecular barcoded adaptors covering alpha/delta and beta/gamma chains. The raw public reads went through TCRdb reprocessing: fastp at Q25, MiXCR clone calling, in-frame beta chains kept. Each entry merges the rows of one CDR3 protein and shows their most common DNA and genes. The sample data list 75,000 to 95,000 distinct CDR3 sequences, and 9% to 15% of these were observed just once. The top ten hold 15% of the sample. Specimen: a population of CD138-negative cells sorted from bone marrow. In light of the paper, this sample's cell subset or site label describes: bone marrow mononuclear cells depleted of CD138+ plasma/myeloma cells by negative magnetic selection. The receptors shown here come from a donor aged 40 or over with multiple myeloma.

Ten or more counts support this clonotype. The chain couples TRBV6-6 to TRBJ2-1; D is undetermined. The CDR3 is made up of 14 amino acids. Trimming shortened V by 4 bases and J by 8 bases, and 15 bases separated the two germline ends. Germline loops: CDR1 MNHNY, CDR2 SVGAGI (reference sequence). The CDR3 loop reads CASSLGPTRDEQFF. As DNA, the CDR3 is TGTGCCAGCAGTTTAGGACCAACTCGGGATGAGCAGTTCTTC.

This clonotype came up many times. One junction end does not reproduce the germline sequence, and a read error may be involved. This sequence joins TRBV29-1 and TRBJ2-5, with D tentatively TRBD2 (5 bases). The CDR3 sequence is 15 residues long. Germline-derived CDR1 and CDR2 are SQVTM and ANQGSEA. The CDR3 DNA sequence: TGCAGCGTCGAAGGAACCCCGGAGGACCAAGAGACCCAGTACTTC. Its translation is CSVEGTPEDQETQYF.

As to this clonotype: A clone one base away is much larger, so this may be a read error. Given the absence of the conserved phenylalanine or tryptophan at the CDR3 end, a read error is likely. The V gene is TRBV7-2, the J gene TRBJ1-5; the D is unclear. In germline, CDR1 is SGHTA, CDR2 FQGNSA. The germline V and J ends were trimmed by 3 bases and 0 bases, with 6 bases remaining between them. CDR3 length: 14 amino acids. This CDR3 reads CASSFSYSNQPQHL. The CDR3, as DNA: TGTGCCAGCAGCTTCTCCTATAGCAATCAGCCCCAGCATCTT.

This clonotype occurred many times. V and J are TRBV12-3 or TRBV12-4 and TRBJ1-1; D is unresolved. The germline V and J ends were trimmed by 4 bases and 3 bases, with 12 bases remaining between them. The length of the CDR3 is 14 residues. The CDR3 spells CASSSTAPYTEAFF. The CDR3 bases are TGTGCCAGCAGTTCCACCGCCCCGTACACTGAAGCTTTCTTT.

At least ten counts were recorded for this clonotype. V usage is TRBV7-2 and J usage is TRBJ1-5; D not resolved. The V end was cut by 2 bases, the J end by 4 bases, with 9 bases between. The CDR3 has 14 amino acids. Germline CDR1 SGHTA, CDR2 FQGNSA. The CDR3 coding sequence is TGTGCCAGCAGCTTATCCAGGCTGAATCAGCCCCAGCATTTT. Protein product: CASSLSRLNQPQHF.

This clonotype was seen ten or more times. V is TRBV3-1 and J is TRBJ2-3; 13 bases line up with TRBD2. J lost 3 bases, V lost 4 bases, and 4 bases had no gene match. The germline V gene has CDR1 LGHDT and CDR2 YNNKEL (reference sequence). CDR3 length: 16 residues. The CDR3 sequence: CASSPSLAGGTDTQYF. CDR3 bases: TGTGCCAGCAGCCCCTCACTAGCGGGAGGGACAGATACGCAGTATTTT.

This clonotype was seen at least ten times. This chain connects TRBV11-2 to TRBJ2-1; 7 bases line up with TRBD2. The CDR3 runs to 15 residues. Per germline, CDR1 SGHAT and CDR2 FQNNGV. Losses at the gene ends were 5 bases for V and 7 bases for J; bases not matched to a gene: 11. CDR3 nucleotide sequence: TGTGCCAGCAGCGTTGATTTACTAGCGTGGAATGAGCAGTTCTTC. Translating it yields CASSVDLLAWNEQFF.

In its sample, this clonotype was seen many times. This rearrangement joins TRBV7-2 to TRBJ1-5; no clear D gene. Germline CDR1 reads SGHTA; CDR2 reads FQGNSA. The CDR3 spans 14 residues. The V end was cut by 2 bases, the J end by 3 bases, with 8 bases between. CDR3 sequence (DNA): TGTGCCAGCAGCTTAAGGCAGTTCAATCAGCCCCAGCATTTT. This codes for CASSLRQFNQPQHF.

In its sample, this clonotype was seen many times. This chain connects TRBV6-1 to TRBJ2-1, with D possibly TRBD2 on 5 matching bases. The ends were cut back, 3 bases at V and 5 bases at J, with 14 bases in the middle. This CDR3 comprises 15 residues. CDR1 is MNHNS and CDR2 is SASEGT in the germline V gene. Here the CDR3 reads CASSDSTITNNEQFF. CDR3 nucleotide sequence: TGTGCCAGCAGTGACTCGACTATCACGAACAATGAGCAGTTCTTC.

The rearrangement uses TRBV7-9 and TRBJ2-1; 8 positions agree with TRBD2. Germline assignment: CDR1 SEHNR and CDR2 FQNEAQ (reference sequence). The CDR3 contains 18 residues. V was clipped by 2 bases and J by 7 bases; unmatched bases: 16. The CDR3 bases are TGTGCCAGCAGCTTATTTAGTGGGGGGGCTAGCGGGCAGAATGAGCAGTTCTTC. Its protein product is CASSLFSGGASGQNEQFF. The complete variable domain, with remaining parts taken from reference TRBV7-9 and TRBJ2-1, reads DTGVSQNPRHKITKRGQNVTFRCDPISEHNRLYWYRQTLGQGPEFLTYFQNEAQLEKSRLLSDRFSAERPKGSFSTLEIQRTEQGDSAMYLCASSLFSGGASGQNEQFFGPGTRLTVL.

This clonotype was picked up many times. The genes are TRBV12-5 and TRBJ1-5, with D hard to call. This CDR3 is 12 amino acids long. Germline CDR1 and CDR2: LGHNT and FRNRAP. V lost 1 base and J 4 bases, leaving 2 bases between the germline ends. The CDR3 protein is CASGLGNQPQHF. CDR3 bases: TGTGCTAGTGGTTTGGGTAATCAGCCCCAGCATTTT.

This clonotype was counted many times. The rearrangement links TRBV12-3 or TRBV12-4 to TRBJ2-1, with 7 positions matching TRBD2. The CDR3 loop spans 15 amino acids. With 5 bases clipped from V and 0 bases from J, the junction kept 4 bases outside the gene matches. As DNA, the CDR3 is TGTGCCAGCAGTAAGAGCGGGATCTCCTACAATGAGCAGTTCTTC. Amino acid sequence: CASSKSGISYNEQFF.

This clonotype has at least ten counts. The genes are TRBV29-1 and TRBJ2-3; 8 bases are a match to TRBD2. CDR3 size: 15 residues. From germline, CDR1 is SQVTM and CDR2 ANQGSEA. Trimming at V came to 5 bases and at J to 0 bases, leaving 7 bases not matched to a gene. CDR3 nucleotides: TGCAGCGTTATCAGAAGCGGGAGTAGCACAGATACGCAGTATTTT. Its protein product is CSVIRSGSSTDTQYF.

Ten or more counts support this clonotype. CDR3 protein: CASSAGKNTGELFF. The CDR3 DNA follows: TGTGCCAGCAGTGCGGGGAAGAACACCGGGGAGCTGTTTTTT. This chain joins TRBV6-1 and TRBJ2-2, with D perhaps TRBD2 (5 bases). Germline V gene sequence: CDR1 MNHNS, CDR2 SASEGT. Trimming cost V 4 bases and J 1 base, with 7 bases left between them. The CDR3 contains 14 residues.

This clonotype came up many times. The chain links TRBV28 to TRBJ2-3; 8 nucleotides align to TRBD1. This CDR3 region has 16 residues. Per germline, CDR1 MDHEN and CDR2 SYDVKM. The ends lost 5 bases at V and 5 bases at J; junction bases unmatched: 12. CDR3: CASSPPPGQAQDTQYF. In nucleotides, the CDR3 is TGTGCCAGCAGTCCCCCCCCGGGACAGGCGCAAGATACGCAGTATTTT.

This clonotype was seen repeatedly, ten times or more. This rearrangement joins TRBV5-5 to TRBJ1-1; D remains unclear. Per germline, CDR1 SGHKS and CDR2 YYEKEE (reference sequence). The CDR3 length is 13 residues. The V gene lost 3 bases and the J gene lost 1 base, with 7 bases spanning the gap. CDR3 protein: CASSSAGNTEAFF. The CDR3 DNA reads TGTGCCAGCAGCTCCGCCGGGAACACTGAAGCTTTCTTT.

In its sample, this clonotype was seen many times. The V and J genes are TRBV5-1 and TRBJ2-5; 7 positions match TRBD1. V shed 1 base and J 2 bases; nucleotides not matched to a gene: 5. This CDR3 is 15 amino acids long. The germline V gene has CDR1 SGHRS and CDR2 YFSETQ. CDR3 sequence: CASSLTGVGQETQYF. CDR3 DNA sequence: TGCGCCAGCAGCTTGACAGGGGTAGGTCAAGAGACCCAGTACTTC. Drawing the rest from reference TRBV5-1 and TRBJ2-5, the complete variable domain is KAGVTQTPRYLIKTRGQQVTLSCSPISGHRSVSWYQQTPGQGLQFLFEYFSETQRNKGNFPGRFSGRQFSNSRSEMNVSTLELGDSALYLCASSLTGVGQETQYFGPGTRLLVL.